This T cell receptor (beta chain) stems from a study of identical twins. V was cut by 7 bases and J by 0 bases, with 6 bases left in between. The CDR3 loop spans 13 amino acids. CDR1 and CDR2 (germline): MNHNY, SVGAGI (reference sequence). TCRdb called the 5' RACE reads again in MiXCR, with one record for every CDR3 protein. The sample gives about 730,000 distinct CDR3 sequences, 21% of which show up once; about 4.5% is in the top ten. These data were likewise used in another study, on T cells expressing NK-cell markers. As reported in that work: It remained uncertain whether the expanded NKG2C+ T cell clones were specific for HCMV antigens.

The V call is TRBV6-6, the J call TRBJ2-2; no definite D call. The specimen was PBMCs. The clonotype originates from a woman younger than 30 in good health. The CDR3 DNA is TGTGCCAGCAAGTTCGCGAACACCGGGGAGCTGTTTTTT. It translates to CASKFANTGELFF.